This TCR beta chain appears in the sequencing data of a study of T-cell memory formation after mild COVID-19. Study background: TCR clusters largely stayed donor specific.

MiXCR, applied by TCRdb to the 5' RACE reads, yields one record per CDR3 protein. Here the sample spans about half a million distinct CDR3 sequences, roughly 18% being singletons. By share of the sample, this clonotype is medium-sized. Its specificity is unknown. The study's findings and limits: Contracting CD4+ clones lay largely in CM and EM, with CD8+ ones residing in EMRA. Some SARS-CoV-2-responding clones were already detected in memory before infection. Whether day 37 second-wave clones are SARS-CoV-2-specific was not confirmed.

Germline V CDR1 and CDR2: DFQATT, SNEGSKA (reference sequence). The V end lost 0 bases, the J end lost 8 bases, and 22 bases lay between the germline ends. CDR3 size: 16 residues. The V and J genes are TRBV20-1 and TRBJ1-2; D gene unclear. The sequenced sample was PBMCs or a T cell subset sorted from them (not recorded which). This receptor was identified in an adult woman who had mild COVID-19 (a few samples of this study predate the infection). Cell type and time point are not known. Written as DNA, the CDR3 is TGCAGTGCTAGAGATCTCGGGGAAGAAGTCGTGAAGGGCTACACCTTC. It yields the protein CSARDLGEEVVKGYTF.